These 10 T cell receptor beta chains were all obtained from the same sample, sequenced in a study of cytomegalovirus exposure and HLA in healthy donors. The PCR ran on 60 Vbeta and 13 Jbeta primers. Clones were sequenced by immunoSEQ multiplex PCR, and TCRdb holds only the in-frame ones, with some missing. The profile shows some 170,000 clones, approximately 80% of them singletons. The sample comprised PBMCs. The receptors stem from a man aged 18 to 35 in good health and CMV-seropositive.

This chain's CDR3 is CASSPWDSSNYGYTF. CDR3 nucleotides: TGCGCCAGCAGCCCTTGGGACAGTTCTAACTATGGCTACACCTTC. The chain combines TRBV4-3 with TRBJ1-2, with 7 bases identical to TRBD1. Germline V lookup: CDR1 LGHNA, CDR2 YSLEER. This CDR3 is 15 amino acids long. V trimming: 4 bases; J trimming: 0 bases; junction bases outside the gene matches: 5.

This chain links TRBV2 with TRBJ2-2; D gene uncertain. Germline V gene lookup returns CDR1 SNHLY and CDR2 FYNNEI. The length of the CDR3 is 15 residues. Trimming shortened V by 3 bases and J by 3 bases, and 11 bases separated the two germline ends. This CDR3 is CASSDRHAYTGELFF. The CDR3 DNA reads TGTGCCAGCAGTGATCGACACGCGTACACCGGGGAGCTGTTTTTT.

The chain is built from TRBV9 and TRBJ2-1; a possible D gene is TRBD2 (7 bases). V dropped 4 bases and J dropped 10 bases, with 15 bases sitting between them. CDR3 length: 13 amino acids. Per the germline V gene, CDR1 is SGDLS and CDR2 is YYNGEE. CDR3 protein: CASSSGGAGEQFF. DNA for the CDR3: TGTGCCAGCAGCAGTGGGGGGGCCGGGGAGCAGTTCTTC.

The V call is TRBV4-2, the J call TRBJ2-7; no clear D gene. The CDR3 spans 16 residues. V was shortened by 1 base and J by 0 bases, with 13 bases between the two germline ends. The germline V gene encodes CDR1 LGHNA and CDR2 YNFKEQ. CDR3 sequence: CASSQAQKEISYEQYF. DNA of the CDR3: TGTGCCAGCAGCCAAGCTCAAAAGGAGATCTCCTACGAGCAGTACTTC.

V usage is TRBV7-6 and J usage is TRBJ2-3, with D maybe TRBD2 (6 bases). Germline V CDR1 and CDR2: SGHVS, FNYEAQ. The germline V and J ends were trimmed by 5 bases and 7 bases, with 19 bases remaining between them. The CDR3 loop spans 15 amino acids. The CDR3: CASSVGSGQIHTQYF. CDR3 DNA sequence: TGTGCCAGCAGCGTAGGAAGCGGGCAAATCCATACGCAGTATTTT.

Here the CDR3 reads CAWSRDTPSSGANVLTF. In DNA, the CDR3 is TGTGCCTGGAGCCGGGACACCCCGAGCTCTGGGGCCAACGTCCTGACTTTC. The rearrangement links TRBV30 to TRBJ2-6, with D possibly being TRBD1 (6 bases). Germline V lookup: CDR1 GTSNPN, CDR2 SVGIG (reference sequence). CDR3 length: 17 residues. The V and J ends lost 3 bases and 0 bases respectively, with 15 bases between them.

Written as DNA, the CDR3 is TGTGCCAGCAGCTTCTCCGGGGAAGTGGATGGCTACACCTTC. As protein: CASSFSGEVDGYTF. V usage is TRBV5-5 and J usage is TRBJ1-2; D is undetermined. CDR3 size: 14 residues. The germline V gene has CDR1 SGHKS and CDR2 YYEKEE (reference sequence). Trimming removed 2 bases from V and 6 bases from J, with 14 bases in between. The whole variable domain, filled in from reference TRBV5-5 and TRBJ1-2, reads DAGVTQSPTHLIKTRGQQVTLRCSPISGHKSVSWYQQVLGQGPQFIFQYYEKEERGRGNFPDRFSARQFPNYSSELNVNALLLGDSALYLCASSFSGEVDGYTFGSGTRLTVV.

The V call is TRBV6-5, the J call TRBJ1-1; TRBD1 might be the D (5 bases). The CDR3 consists of 13 residues. CDR1 and CDR2 (germline): MNHEY, SVGAGI. Trimming cost V 10 bases and J 1 base, with 13 bases left between them. The CDR3 protein is CATLTDTNTEAFF. The CDR3 DNA sequence: TGTGCCACCTTGACAGATACGAACACTGAAGCTTTCTTT.

The V gene is TRBV28, the J gene TRBJ1-4, with 7 bases aligning to TRBD1. Germline-derived CDR1 and CDR2 are MDHEN and SYDVKM. V trimming: 5 bases; J trimming: 5 bases; junction bases outside the gene matches: 8. The CDR3 consists of 15 residues. The CDR3 loop reads CASSPSGRGNEKLFF. The CDR3 coding sequence is TGTGCCAGCAGTCCTAGTGGCAGGGGGAATGAAAAACTGTTTTTT.

The CDR3 loop reads CASSLEGGQGNNQPQHF. CDR3 DNA: TGTGCCAGCAGCTTAGAGGGTGGACAGGGAAACAATCAGCCCCAGCATTTT. The J gene is TRBJ1-5, the V gene TRBV7-8; TRBD1 agrees at 8 bases. With 1 base clipped from V and 3 bases from J, the junction kept 8 bases outside the gene matches. CDR1 is SGHVS and CDR2 is FQNEAQ in the germline V gene. The length of the CDR3 is 17 residues. The full variable domain, rest sourced from reference TRBV7-8 and TRBJ1-5, is GAGVSQSPRYKVAKRGQDVALRCDPISGHVSLFWYQQALGQGPEFLTYFQNEAQLDKSGLPSDRFFAERPEGSVSTLKIQRTQQEDSAVYLCASSLEGGQGNNQPQHFGDGTRLSIL.